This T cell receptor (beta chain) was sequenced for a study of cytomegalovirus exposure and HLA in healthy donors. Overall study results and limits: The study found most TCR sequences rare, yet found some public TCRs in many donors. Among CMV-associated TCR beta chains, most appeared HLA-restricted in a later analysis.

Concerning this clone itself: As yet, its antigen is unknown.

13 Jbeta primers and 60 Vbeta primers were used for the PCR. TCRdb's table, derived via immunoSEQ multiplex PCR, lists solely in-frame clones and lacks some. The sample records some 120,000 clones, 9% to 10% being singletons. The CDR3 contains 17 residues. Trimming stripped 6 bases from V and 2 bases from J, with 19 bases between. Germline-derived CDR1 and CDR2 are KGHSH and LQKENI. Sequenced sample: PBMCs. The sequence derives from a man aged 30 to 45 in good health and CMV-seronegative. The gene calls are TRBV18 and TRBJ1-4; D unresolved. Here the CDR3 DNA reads TGTGCCAGCTCCCTCAAGGCGGAGTCATCGACTAATGAAAAACTGTTTTTT. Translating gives CASSLKAESSTNEKLFF.